The T cell receptor beta chain under discussion was sequenced for a study of patients and donors after allogeneic stem cell transplantation. TCRdb ran MiXCR on the RT-PCR reads and lists one entry per CDR3 protein. The data hold tens of thousands of distinct CDR3 sequences, with 40% to 60% observed a single time. Germline V gene sequence: CDR1 LGHDT, CDR2 YNNKEL (reference sequence). This CDR3 is 16 amino acids long. J gave up 7 bases and V 0 bases, and 9 bases lay outside the gene matches. Specimen: blood, either unsorted or a sorted T cell fraction (not recorded which). The clonotype was recovered from a human donor who was either an allogeneic HSCT recipient or a stem cell or donor lymphocyte infusion donor (not recorded which). It is not recorded whose cells these are; they may come from a transplant donor. The chain uses TRBV3-1 and TRBJ2-1; TRBD2 matches at 7 bases. The CDR3 coding sequence is TGTGCCAGCAGCCAAGAGGCTAGCGGATATCATAATGAGCAGTTCTTC. The encoded protein is CASSQEASGYHNEQFF.